This T cell receptor beta chain was sequenced for a study of cytomegalovirus exposure and HLA in healthy donors. The V and J ends lost 8 bases and 0 bases, in that order; junction bases with no gene match: 3. There are 14 residues in the CDR3. In germline, CDR1 is SQVTM, CDR2 ANQGSEA. Here immunoSEQ multiplex PCR was the method, and the copy in TCRdb shows in-frame clones only, minus some. The table shows some 230,000 clones, with 80% to 95% occurring only once. The chain carries TRBV29-1 and TRBJ2-1; TRBD2 agrees at 11 bases. Sequencing was performed on PBMCs. The TCR sequence derives from a young woman in good health and CMV-seronegative. CDR3 loop: CSTSGSISYNEQFF. Here the CDR3 DNA reads TGCAGCACTAGCGGGAGCATCTCCTACAATGAGCAGTTCTTC.